Sequencing of this TCR beta chain was carried out in a study of neurological immune-mediated disorders. This clonotype was counted ten times or more. The antigen remains undetermined. Deletions cut 1 base from V and 4 bases from J, with 4 bases between. The CDR3 is 12 amino acids. In germline, CDR1 is SEHNR, CDR2 FQNEAQ (reference sequence). The authors produced cDNA by 5'RACE using 10-nucleotide random UMIs. Via MiXCR, TCRdb re-called the 5' RACE reads, giving one row per CDR3 protein. The table includes about 59,000 distinct CDR3 sequences, 24% detected once. Study-wide points: Whereas HTLV-1-associated myelopathy showed the most TCR clonal expansion, multiple sclerosis showed the least, with levels below those of healthy controls. Sharing of CDR3 amino acid sequences among expanded clones across subjects was absent, suggesting private repertoires in all groups.

Time point reported: technical triplicate 2. Stored at -80 C, 2 million PBMCs were the source of the unsorted libraries. V is TRBV7-9 and J is TRBJ2-5; no clear D. The origin of this receptor is a man aged 60 to 69 with HTLV-1-associated myelopathy (HAM/TSP). The specimen was PBMCs. CDR3 in DNA: TGTGCCAGCAGCTTAGGAGCAGAGACCCAGTACTTC. Translated, it gives CASSLGAETQYF. The variable domain in full, with the rest retrieved from reference TRBV7-9 and TRBJ2-5, is DTGVSQNPRHKITKRGQNVTFRCDPISEHNRLYWYRQTLGQGPEFLTYFQNEAQLEKSRLLSDRFSAERPKGSFSTLEIQRTEQGDSAMYLCASSLGAETQYFGPGTRLLVL.